Sequencing of this TCR beta chain was carried out in a study of shared clonotypes between healthy human individuals. The table came from immunoSEQ multiplex PCR; TCRdb's copy has only in-frame clones and leaves some out. The sample holds about 2 million clones, roughly 96% seen once. The investigators split CD4+ cells into a CD45RA+ naive subset and a CD45RA-negative memory subset. CDR1 SEHNR and CDR2 FQNEAQ come from the germline V gene (reference sequence). The trim removed 1 base at V and 2 bases at J, leaving 6 bases unmatched. This CDR3 has 16 amino acids. The sequenced sample was naive CD4+ T cells sorted from blood. Subset reported: CD45RA+ positively selected. The rearrangement links TRBV7-9 to TRBJ2-5, with 8 bases fitting TRBD1. The source is a man between 18 and 35 years old in good health. The CDR3 DNA follows: TGTGCCAGCAGCTTAGGGGCAGGGGGCCTTCAAGAGACCCAGTACTTC. Translated: CASSLGAGGLQETQYF.